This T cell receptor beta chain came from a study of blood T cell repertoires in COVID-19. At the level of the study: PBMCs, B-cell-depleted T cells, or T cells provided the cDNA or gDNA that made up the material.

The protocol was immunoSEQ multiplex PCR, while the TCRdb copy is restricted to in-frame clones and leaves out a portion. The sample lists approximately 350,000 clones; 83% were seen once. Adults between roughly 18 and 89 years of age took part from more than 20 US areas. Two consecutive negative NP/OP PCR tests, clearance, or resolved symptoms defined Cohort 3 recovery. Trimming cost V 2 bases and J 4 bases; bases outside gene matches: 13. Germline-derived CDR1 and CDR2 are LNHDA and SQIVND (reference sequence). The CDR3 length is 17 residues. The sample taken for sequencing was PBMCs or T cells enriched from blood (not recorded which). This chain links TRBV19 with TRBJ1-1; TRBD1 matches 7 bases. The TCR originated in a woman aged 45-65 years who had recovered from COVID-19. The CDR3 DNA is TGTGCCAGTAGTATAAGTATTGGGGGACAGATGAGCACTGAAGCTTTCTTT. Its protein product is CASSISIGGQMSTEAFF.